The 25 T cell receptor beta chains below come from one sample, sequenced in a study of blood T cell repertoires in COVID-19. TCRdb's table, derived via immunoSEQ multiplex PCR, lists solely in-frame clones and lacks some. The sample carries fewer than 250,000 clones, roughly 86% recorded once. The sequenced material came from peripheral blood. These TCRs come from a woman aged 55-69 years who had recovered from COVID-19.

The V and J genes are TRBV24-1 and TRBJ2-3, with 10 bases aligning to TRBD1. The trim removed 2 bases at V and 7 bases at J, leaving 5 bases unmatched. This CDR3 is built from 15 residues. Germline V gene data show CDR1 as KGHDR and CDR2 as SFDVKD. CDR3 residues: CATSDWGQGTYTQYF. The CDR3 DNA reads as TGTGCCACCAGTGATTGGGGACAGGGGACTTATACGCAGTATTTT.

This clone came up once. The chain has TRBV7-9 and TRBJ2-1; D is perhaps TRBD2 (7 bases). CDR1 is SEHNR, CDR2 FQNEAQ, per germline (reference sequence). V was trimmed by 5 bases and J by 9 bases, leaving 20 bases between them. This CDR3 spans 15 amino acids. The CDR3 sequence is CASSPPGGPHPEQFF. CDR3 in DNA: TGTGCCAGCAGCCCCCCGGGGGGCCCCCACCCTGAGCAGTTCTTC.

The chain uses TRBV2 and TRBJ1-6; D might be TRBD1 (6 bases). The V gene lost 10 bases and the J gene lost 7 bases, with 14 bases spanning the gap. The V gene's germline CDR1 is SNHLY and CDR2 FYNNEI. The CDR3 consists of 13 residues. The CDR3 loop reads CATKTGLNSPLHF. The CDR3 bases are TGTGCCACCAAGACAGGCCTAAATTCACCCCTCCACTTT.

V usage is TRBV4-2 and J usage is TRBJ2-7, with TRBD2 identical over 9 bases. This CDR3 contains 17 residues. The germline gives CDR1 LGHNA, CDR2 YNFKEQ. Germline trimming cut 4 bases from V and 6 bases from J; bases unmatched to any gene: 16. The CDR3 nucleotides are TGTGCCAGCAGCCGAACGGGGTCCGGGGGTAGCGGGGGCGAGCAGTACTTC. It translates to CASSRTGSGGSGGEQYF.

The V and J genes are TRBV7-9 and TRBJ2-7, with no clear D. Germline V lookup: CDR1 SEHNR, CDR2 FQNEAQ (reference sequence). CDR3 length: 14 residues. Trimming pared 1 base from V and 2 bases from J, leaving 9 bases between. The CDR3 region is CASSLGEVAYEQYF. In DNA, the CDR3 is TGTGCCAGCAGCTTAGGAGAGGTCGCCTACGAGCAGTACTTC.

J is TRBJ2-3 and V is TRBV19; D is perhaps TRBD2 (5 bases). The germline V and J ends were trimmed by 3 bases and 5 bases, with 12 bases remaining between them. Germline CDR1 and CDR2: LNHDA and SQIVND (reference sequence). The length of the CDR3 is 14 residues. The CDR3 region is CASSMTGRGDTQYF. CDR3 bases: TGTGCCAGTAGTATGACGGGGAGAGGAGATACGCAGTATTTT.

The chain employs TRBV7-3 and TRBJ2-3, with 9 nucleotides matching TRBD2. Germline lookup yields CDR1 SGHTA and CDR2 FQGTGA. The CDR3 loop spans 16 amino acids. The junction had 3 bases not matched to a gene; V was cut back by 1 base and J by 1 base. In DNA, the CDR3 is TGTGCCAGCAGCTTAATTCCTAGCGGGGGCACAGATACGCAGTATTTT. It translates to CASSLIPSGGTDTQYF.

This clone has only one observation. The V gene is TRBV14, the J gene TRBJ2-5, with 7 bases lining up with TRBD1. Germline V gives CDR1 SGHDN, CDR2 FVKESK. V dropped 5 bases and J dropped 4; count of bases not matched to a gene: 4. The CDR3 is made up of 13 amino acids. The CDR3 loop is CASSKQGRETQYF. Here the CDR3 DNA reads TGTGCCAGCAGCAAACAGGGGAGAGAGACCCAGTACTTC.

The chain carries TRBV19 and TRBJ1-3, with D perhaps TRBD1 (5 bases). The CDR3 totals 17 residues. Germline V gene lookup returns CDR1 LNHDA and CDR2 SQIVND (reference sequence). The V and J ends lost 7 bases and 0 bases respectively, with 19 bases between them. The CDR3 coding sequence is TGTGCCAGTATCCCCCAGGGAGGGAGCACCTCTGGAAACACCATATATTTT. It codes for CASIPQGGSTSGNTIYF. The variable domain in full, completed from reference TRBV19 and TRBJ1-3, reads DGGITQSPKYLFRKEGQNVTLSCEQNLNHDAMYWYRQDPGQGLRLIYYSQIVNDFQKGDIAEGYSVSREKKESFPLTVTSAQKNPTAFYLCASIPQGGSTSGNTIYFGEGSWLTVV.

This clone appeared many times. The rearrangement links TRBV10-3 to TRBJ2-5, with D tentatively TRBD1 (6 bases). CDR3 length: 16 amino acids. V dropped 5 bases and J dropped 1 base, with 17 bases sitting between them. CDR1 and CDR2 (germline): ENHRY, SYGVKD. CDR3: CAISSSGAGLQETQYF. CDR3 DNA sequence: TGTGCCATCAGTAGCTCAGGGGCTGGGCTCCAAGAGACCCAGTACTTC.

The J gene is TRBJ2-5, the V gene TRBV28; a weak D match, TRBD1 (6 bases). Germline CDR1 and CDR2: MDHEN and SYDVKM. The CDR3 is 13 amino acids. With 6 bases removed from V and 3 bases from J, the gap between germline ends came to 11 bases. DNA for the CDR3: TGTGCCAGCAGGGGACAAGGAGAAGAGACCCAGTACTTC. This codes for CASRGQGEETQYF.

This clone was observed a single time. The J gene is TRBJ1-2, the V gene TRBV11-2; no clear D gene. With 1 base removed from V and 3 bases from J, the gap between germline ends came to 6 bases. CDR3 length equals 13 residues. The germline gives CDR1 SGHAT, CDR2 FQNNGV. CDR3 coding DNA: TGTGCCAGCAGCTTAGGGGCCGACTATGGCTACACCTTC. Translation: CASSLGADYGYTF.

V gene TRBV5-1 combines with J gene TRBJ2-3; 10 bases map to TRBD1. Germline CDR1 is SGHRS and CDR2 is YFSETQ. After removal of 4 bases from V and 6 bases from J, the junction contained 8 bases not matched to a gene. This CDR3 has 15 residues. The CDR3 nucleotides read TGCGCCAGCAGCGCCGGGACAGGGGAGTTTGATACGCAGTATTTT. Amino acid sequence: CASSAGTGEFDTQYF.

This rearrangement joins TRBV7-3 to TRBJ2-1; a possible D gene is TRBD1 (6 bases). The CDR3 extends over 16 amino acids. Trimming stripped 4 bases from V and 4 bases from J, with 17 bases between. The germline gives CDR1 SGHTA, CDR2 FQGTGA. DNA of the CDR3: TGTGCCAGCAGCTCCCCAGACCGGGACATATACAATGAGCAGTTCTTC. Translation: CASSSPDRDIYNEQFF.

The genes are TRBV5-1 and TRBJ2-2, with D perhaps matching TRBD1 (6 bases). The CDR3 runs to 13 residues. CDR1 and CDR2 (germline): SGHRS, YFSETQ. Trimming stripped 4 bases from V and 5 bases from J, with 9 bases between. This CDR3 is CASSDTGTGELFF. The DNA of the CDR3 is TGCGCCAGCAGCGACACAGGGACCGGGGAGCTGTTTTTT.

In DNA, the CDR3 is TGTGCCAGCAGCTTGGTTAGCGGAGCTACCGAGCAGTACTTC. Its protein is CASSLVSGATEQYF. The genes are TRBV5-4 and TRBJ2-7, with D perhaps matching TRBD2 (6 bases). Germline loops: CDR1 SGHNT, CDR2 YYREEE (reference sequence). The CDR3 totals 14 residues. V lost 0 bases and J lost 6, with 13 bases in between.

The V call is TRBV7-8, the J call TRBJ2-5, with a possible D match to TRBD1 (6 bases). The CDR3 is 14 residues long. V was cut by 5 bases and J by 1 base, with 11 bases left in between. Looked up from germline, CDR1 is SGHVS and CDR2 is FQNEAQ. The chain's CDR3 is CASSARQAQETQYF. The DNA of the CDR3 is TGTGCCAGCAGCGCCAGACAGGCCCAAGAGACCCAGTACTTC.

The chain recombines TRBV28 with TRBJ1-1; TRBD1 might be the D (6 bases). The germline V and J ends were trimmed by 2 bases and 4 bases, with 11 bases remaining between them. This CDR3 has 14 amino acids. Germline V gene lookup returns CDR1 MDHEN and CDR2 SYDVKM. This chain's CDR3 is CASSLPTRGTEAFF. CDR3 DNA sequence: TGTGCCAGCAGTTTACCTACCAGGGGCACTGAAGCTTTCTTT. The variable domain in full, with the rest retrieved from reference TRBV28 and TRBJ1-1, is DVKVTQSSRYLVKRTGEKVFLECVQDMDHENMFWYRQDPGLGLRLIYFSYDVKMKEKGDIPEGYSVSREKKERFSLILESASTNQTSMYLCASSLPTRGTEAFFGQGTRLTVV.

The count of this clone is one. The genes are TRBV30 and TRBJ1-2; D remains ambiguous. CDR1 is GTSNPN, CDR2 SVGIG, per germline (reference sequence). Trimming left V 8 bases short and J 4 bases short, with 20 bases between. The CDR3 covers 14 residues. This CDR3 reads CAEEPPARPYGYTF. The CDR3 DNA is TGTGCCGAAGAGCCACCCGCCCGCCCCTATGGCTACACCTTC. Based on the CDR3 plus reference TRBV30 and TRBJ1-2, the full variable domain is SQTIHQWPATLVQPVGSPLSLECTVEGTSNPNLYWYRQAAGRGLQLLFYSVGIGQISSEVPQNLSASRPQDRQFILSSKKLLLSDSGFYLCAEEPPARPYGYTFGSGTRLTVV.

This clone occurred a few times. CDR3 coding DNA: TGTGCCAGCAGTGAAGGCAGAATGAACACTGAAGCTTTCTTT. The encoded protein is CASSEGRMNTEAFF. The chain combines TRBV2 with TRBJ1-1; the D is unclear. There are 14 residues in the CDR3. Looked up from germline, CDR1 is SNHLY and CDR2 is FYNNEI. Trimming cost V 1 base and J 0 bases, with 6 bases left between them.

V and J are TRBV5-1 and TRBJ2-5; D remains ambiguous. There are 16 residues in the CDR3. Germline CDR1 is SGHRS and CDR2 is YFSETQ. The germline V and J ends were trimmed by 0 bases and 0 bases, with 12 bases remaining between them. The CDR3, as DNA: TGCGCCAGCAGCTTGGGTGGCTCCATGAACCAAGAGACCCAGTACTTC. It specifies CASSLGGSMNQETQYF.

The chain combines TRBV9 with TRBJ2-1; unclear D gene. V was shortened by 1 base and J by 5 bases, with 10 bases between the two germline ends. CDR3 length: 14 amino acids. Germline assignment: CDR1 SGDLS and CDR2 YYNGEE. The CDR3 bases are TGTGCCAGCAGCGTAAATACGGTCCACAATGAGCAGTTCTTC. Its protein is CASSVNTVHNEQFF.

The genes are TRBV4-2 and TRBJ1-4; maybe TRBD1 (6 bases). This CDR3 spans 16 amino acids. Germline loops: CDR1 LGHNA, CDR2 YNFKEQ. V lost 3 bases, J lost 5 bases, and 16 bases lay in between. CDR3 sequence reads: CASSHAFRDTNEKLFF. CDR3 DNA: TGTGCCAGCAGCCACGCATTCAGGGACACCAATGAAAAACTGTTTTTT.

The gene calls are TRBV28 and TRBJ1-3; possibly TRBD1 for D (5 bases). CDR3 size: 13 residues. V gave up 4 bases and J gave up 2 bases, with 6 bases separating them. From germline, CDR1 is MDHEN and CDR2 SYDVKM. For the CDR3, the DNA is TGTGCCAGCAGTTCGGGGGCTGGAAACACCATATATTTT. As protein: CASSSGAGNTIYF.

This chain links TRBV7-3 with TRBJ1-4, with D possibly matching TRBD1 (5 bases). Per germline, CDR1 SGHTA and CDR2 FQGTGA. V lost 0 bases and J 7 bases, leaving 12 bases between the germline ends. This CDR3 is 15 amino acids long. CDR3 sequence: CASSLTGGEGEKLFF. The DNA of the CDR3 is TGTGCCAGCAGCTTAACAGGAGGGGAGGGTGAAAAACTGTTTTTT.